The 7 T cell receptor beta chains reported below all come from one sample, sequenced in a study. Each CDR3 protein is one row after TCRdb ran MiXCR on the RT-PCR reads. The sample carries about 700,000 distinct CDR3 sequences, 12% to 15% recorded once. The specimen was memory CD4+ T cells from blood. The receptors shown here come from a female donor in good health, serving as a healthy control.

This clonotype has only a few counts. The rearrangement links TRBV7-9 to TRBJ2-7; D gene ambiguous. Germline CDR1 reads SEHNR; CDR2 reads FQNEAQ (reference sequence). This CDR3 has 15 residues. Trimming pared 1 base from V and 0 bases from J, leaving 10 bases between. The CDR3 sequence: CASSLVRQSSYEQYF. CDR3 sequence (DNA): TGTGCCAGCAGCTTAGTGAGGCAAAGCTCCTACGAGCAGTACTTC.

This clonotype was found a few times. The genes are TRBV28 and TRBJ2-5; 13 positions agree with TRBD2. The V and J ends lost 5 bases and 4 bases, in that order; junction bases with no gene match: 7. The CDR3 is 16 residues long. The germline gives CDR1 MDHEN, CDR2 SYDVKM. This CDR3 reads CASSTGTSGETETQYF. The DNA of the CDR3 is TGTGCCAGCAGTACCGGGACTAGCGGGGAGACAGAGACCCAGTACTTC. The full variable domain, in which reference TRBV28 and TRBJ2-5 provide the parts outside the CDR3, is DVKVTQSSRYLVKRTGEKVFLECVQDMDHENMFWYRQDPGLGLRLIYFSYDVKMKEKGDIPEGYSVSREKKERFSLILESASTNQTSMYLCASSTGTSGETETQYFGPGTRLLVL.

Only a few counts were recorded for this clonotype. The chain links TRBV6-5 to TRBJ1-2; a weak D match, TRBD1 (5 bases). This CDR3 spans 13 amino acids. Per the germline V gene, CDR1 is MNHEY and CDR2 is SVGAGI. V dropped 5 bases and J dropped 4 bases, with 11 bases sitting between them. CDR3 nucleotides: TGTGCCAGCAGTGCAGGGTTTATCTATGGCTACACCTTC. Translation: CASSAGFIYGYTF.

This clonotype was counted only a few times. V usage is TRBV6-5 and J usage is TRBJ1-4, with D possibly TRBD1 on 6 matching bases. The CDR3 covers 16 residues. The V end lost 6 bases, the J end lost 8 bases, and 22 bases lay between the germline ends. CDR1 and CDR2 from the germline V gene are MNHEY and SVGAGI. CDR3 sequence reads: CASSSYGDTPGEKLFF. In nucleotides, the CDR3 is TGTGCCAGCAGCTCGTATGGGGACACCCCGGGGGAAAAACTGTTTTTT.

The rearrangement uses TRBV18 and TRBJ2-1; 11 bases line up with TRBD1. Germline V gene data show CDR1 as KGHSH and CDR2 as LQKENI. The CDR3 covers 16 residues. J gave up 6 bases and V 3 bases, and 7 bases lay outside the gene matches. The CDR3 region is CASSPPGTGGGNEQFF. The CDR3 DNA follows: TGTGCCAGCTCACCTCCCGGGACAGGGGGTGGCAATGAGCAGTTCTTC.

V and J are TRBV20-1 and TRBJ1-1; D is possibly TRBD1 (6 bases). The CDR3 is made up of 15 amino acids. V was trimmed by 8 bases and J by 0 bases, leaving 19 bases between them. The germline gives CDR1 DFQATT, CDR2 SNEGSKA (reference sequence). The CDR3 DNA follows: TGCAGTCCTTCGAGACCGGGACAAATGAACACTGAAGCTTTCTTT. Encoded protein: CSPSRPGQMNTEAFF.

V gene TRBV9 combines with J gene TRBJ1-1, with D hard to call. The CDR3 is made up of 14 amino acids. V gave up 3 bases and J gave up 8 bases, with 17 bases separating them. The V gene's germline CDR1 is SGDLS and CDR2 YYNGEE. Here the CDR3 reads CASSGSRAREEAFF. The CDR3 region has the DNA TGTGCCAGCAGCGGCTCCCGGGCCCGAGAAGAAGCTTTCTTT.